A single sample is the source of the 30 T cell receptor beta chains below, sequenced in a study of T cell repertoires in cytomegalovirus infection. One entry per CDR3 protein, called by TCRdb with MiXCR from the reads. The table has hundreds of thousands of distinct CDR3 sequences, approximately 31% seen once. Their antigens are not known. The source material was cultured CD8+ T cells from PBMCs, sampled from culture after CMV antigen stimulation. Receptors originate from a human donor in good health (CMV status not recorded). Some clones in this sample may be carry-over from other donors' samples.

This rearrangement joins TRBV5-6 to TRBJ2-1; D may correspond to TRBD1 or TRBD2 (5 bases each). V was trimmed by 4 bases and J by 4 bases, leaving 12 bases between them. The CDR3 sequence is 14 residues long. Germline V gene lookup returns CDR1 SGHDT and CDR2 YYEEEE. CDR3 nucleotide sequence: TGTGCCAGCAGCATGGGACGGCCGTACAATGAGCAGTTCTTC. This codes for CASSMGRPYNEQFF.

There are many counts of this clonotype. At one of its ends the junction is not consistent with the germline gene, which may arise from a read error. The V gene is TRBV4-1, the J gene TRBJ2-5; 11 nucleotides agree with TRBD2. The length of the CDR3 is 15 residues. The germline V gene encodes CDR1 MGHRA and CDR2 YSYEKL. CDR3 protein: CASSQVAGGQETQYF. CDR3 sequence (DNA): TGTGCCAGCAGCCAAGTAGCGGGGGGGCAAGAGACCCAGTACTTC.

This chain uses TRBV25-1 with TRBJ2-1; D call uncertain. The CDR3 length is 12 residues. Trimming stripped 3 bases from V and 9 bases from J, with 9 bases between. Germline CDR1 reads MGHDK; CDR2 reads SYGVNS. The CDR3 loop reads CASSDTLGEQFF. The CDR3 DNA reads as TGTGCCAGCAGTGACACGTTGGGTGAGCAGTTCTTC. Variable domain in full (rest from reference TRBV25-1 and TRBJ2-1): EADIYQTPRYLVIGTGKKITLECSQTMGHDKMYWYQQDPGMELHLIHYSYGVNSTEKGDLSSESTVSRIRTEHFPLTLESARPSHTSQYLCASSDTLGEQFFGPGTRLTVL.

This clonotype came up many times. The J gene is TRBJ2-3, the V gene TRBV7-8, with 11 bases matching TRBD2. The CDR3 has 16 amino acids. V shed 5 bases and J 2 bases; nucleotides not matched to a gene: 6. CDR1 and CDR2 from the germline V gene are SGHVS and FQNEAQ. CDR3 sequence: CASSMTSGVDTDTQYF. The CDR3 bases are TGTGCCAGCAGCATGACTAGCGGGGTGGACACAGATACGCAGTATTTT.

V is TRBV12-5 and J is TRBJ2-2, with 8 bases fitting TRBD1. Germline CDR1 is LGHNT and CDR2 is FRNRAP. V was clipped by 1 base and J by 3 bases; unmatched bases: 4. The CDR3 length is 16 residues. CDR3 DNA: TGTGCTAGTGGTTTGGCGGACAGGGATTACACCGGGGAGCTGTTTTTT. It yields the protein CASGLADRDYTGELFF.

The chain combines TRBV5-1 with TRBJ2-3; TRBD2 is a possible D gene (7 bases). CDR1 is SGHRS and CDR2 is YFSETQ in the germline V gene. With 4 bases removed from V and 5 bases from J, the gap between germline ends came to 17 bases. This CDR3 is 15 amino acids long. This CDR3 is CASSPNGGQGDTQYF. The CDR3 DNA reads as TGCGCCAGCAGCCCTAACGGGGGGCAGGGAGATACGCAGTATTTT.

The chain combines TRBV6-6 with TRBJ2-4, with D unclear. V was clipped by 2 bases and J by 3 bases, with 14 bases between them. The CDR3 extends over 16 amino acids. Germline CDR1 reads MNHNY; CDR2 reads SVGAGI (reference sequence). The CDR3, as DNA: TGTGCCAGCAGTTACGAGACCATAGAGGACAAAAACATTCAGTACTTC. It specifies CASSYETIEDKNIQYF.

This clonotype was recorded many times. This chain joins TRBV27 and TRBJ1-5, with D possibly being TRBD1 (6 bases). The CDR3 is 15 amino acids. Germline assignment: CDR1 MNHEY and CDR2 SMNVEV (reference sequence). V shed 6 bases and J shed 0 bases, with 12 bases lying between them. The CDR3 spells CASRDRFISNQPQHF. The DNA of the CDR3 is TGTGCCAGCAGAGACAGGTTCATTAGCAATCAGCCCCAGCATTTT.

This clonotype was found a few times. The CDR3 region has the DNA TGCAGCGTTGACGGGGGTGAAGTTACAGATACGCAGTATTTT. It yields the protein CSVDGGEVTDTQYF. The chain recombines TRBV29-1 with TRBJ2-3, with D perhaps TRBD2 (6 bases). CDR1 is SQVTM, CDR2 ANQGSEA, per germline. V lost 3 bases, J lost 3 bases, and 13 bases lay in between. This CDR3 contains 14 residues.

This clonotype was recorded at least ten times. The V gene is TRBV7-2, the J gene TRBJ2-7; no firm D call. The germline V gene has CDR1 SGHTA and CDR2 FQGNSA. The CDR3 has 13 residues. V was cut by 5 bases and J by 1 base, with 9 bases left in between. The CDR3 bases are TGTGCCAGCAGCCCCCTGGGGTCCTACGAGCAGTACGTC. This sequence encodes CASSPLGSYEQYV.

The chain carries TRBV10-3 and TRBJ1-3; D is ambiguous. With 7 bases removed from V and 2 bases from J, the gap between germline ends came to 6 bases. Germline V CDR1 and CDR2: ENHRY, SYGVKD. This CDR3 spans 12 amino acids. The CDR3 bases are TGTGCCATCACCGAAGCTGGAAACACCATATATTTT. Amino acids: CAITEAGNTIYF.

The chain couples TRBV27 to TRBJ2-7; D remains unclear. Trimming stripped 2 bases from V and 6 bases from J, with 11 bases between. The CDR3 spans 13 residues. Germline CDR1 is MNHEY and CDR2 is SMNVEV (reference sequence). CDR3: CASSLGDVGEQYF. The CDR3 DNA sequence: TGTGCCAGCAGTTTAGGGGATGTAGGCGAGCAGTACTTC.

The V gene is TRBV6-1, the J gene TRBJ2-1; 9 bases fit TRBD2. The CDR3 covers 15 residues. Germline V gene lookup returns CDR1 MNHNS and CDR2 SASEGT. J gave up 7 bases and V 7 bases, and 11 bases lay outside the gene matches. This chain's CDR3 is CASTVWASGENEQFF. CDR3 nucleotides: TGTGCCAGCACCGTGTGGGCTAGCGGGGAGAATGAGCAGTTCTTC.

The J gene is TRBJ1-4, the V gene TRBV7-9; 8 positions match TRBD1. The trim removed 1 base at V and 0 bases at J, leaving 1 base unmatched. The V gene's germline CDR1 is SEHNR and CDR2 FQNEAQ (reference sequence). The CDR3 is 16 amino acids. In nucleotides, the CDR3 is TGTGCCAGCAGCTTAGTACAGGGGGCAACTAATGAAAAACTGTTTTTT. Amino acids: CASSLVQGATNEKLFF. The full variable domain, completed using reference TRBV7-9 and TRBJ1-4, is DTGVSQNPRHKITKRGQNVTFRCDPISEHNRLYWYRQTLGQGPEFLTYFQNEAQLEKSRLLSDRFSAERPKGSFSTLEIQRTEQGDSAMYLCASSLVQGATNEKLFFGSGTQLSVL.

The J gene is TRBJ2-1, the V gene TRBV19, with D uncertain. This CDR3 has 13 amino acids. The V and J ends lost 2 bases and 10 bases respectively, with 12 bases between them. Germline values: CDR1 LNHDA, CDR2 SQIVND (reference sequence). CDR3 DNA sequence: TGTGCCAGTAGTATAAAAGGGTGGTGGGAGCAGTTCTTC. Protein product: CASSIKGWWEQFF.

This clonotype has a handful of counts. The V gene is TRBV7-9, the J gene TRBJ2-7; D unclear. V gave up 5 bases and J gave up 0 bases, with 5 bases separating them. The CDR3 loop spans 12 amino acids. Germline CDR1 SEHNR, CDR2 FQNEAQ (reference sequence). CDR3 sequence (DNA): TGTGCCAGCAGCCCTGTCTCCTACGAGCAGTACTTC. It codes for CASSPVSYEQYF.

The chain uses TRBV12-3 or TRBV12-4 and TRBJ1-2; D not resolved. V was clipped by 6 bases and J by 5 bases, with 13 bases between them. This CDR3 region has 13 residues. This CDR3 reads CASSPNMGYGYTF. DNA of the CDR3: TGTGCCAGCAGCCCTAACATGGGATATGGCTACACCTTC.

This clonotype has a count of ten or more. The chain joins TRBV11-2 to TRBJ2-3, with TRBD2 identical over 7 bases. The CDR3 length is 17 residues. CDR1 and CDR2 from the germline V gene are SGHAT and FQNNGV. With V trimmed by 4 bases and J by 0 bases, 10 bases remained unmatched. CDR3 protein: CASSYHHRDYSTDTQYF. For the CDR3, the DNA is TGTGCCAGCAGCTACCACCACCGGGACTACAGCACAGATACGCAGTATTTT.

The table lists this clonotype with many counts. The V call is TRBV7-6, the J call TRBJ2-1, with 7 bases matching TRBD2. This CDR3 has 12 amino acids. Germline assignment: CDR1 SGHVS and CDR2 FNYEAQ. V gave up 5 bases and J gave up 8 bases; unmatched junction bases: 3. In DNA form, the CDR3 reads TGTGCCAGCAGCCAGACTAGCTATGAGCAGTTCTTC. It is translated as CASSQTSYEQFF.

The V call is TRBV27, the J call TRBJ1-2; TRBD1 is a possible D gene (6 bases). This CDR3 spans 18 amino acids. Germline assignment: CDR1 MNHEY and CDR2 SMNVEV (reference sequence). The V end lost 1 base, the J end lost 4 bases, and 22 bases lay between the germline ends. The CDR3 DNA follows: TGTGCCAGCAGTTTATACGTAGGGTCGGACAGCCCCGGCTATGGCTACACCTTC. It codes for CASSLYVGSDSPGYGYTF.

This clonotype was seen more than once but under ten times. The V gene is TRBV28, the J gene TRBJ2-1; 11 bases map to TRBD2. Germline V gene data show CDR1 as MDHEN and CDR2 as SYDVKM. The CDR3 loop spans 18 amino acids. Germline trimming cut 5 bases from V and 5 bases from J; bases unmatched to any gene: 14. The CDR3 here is CASSVSGGAFSFNNEQFF. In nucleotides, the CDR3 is TGTGCCAGCAGTGTTAGCGGGGGGGCCTTCTCTTTTAACAATGAGCAGTTCTTC. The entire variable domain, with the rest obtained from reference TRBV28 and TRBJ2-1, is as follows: DVKVTQSSRYLVKRTGEKVFLECVQDMDHENMFWYRQDPGLGLRLIYFSYDVKMKEKGDIPEGYSVSREKKERFSLILESASTNQTSMYLCASSVSGGAFSFNNEQFFGPGTRLTVL.

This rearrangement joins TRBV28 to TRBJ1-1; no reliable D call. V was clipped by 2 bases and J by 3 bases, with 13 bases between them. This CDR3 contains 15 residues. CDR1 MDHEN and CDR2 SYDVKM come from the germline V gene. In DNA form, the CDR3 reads TGTGCCAGCAGTTTAACGCTGGGCAGGTACACTGAAGCTTTCTTT. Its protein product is CASSLTLGRYTEAFF.

CDR3 nucleotide sequence: TGTGCCAGCAGTTACTCGACAGCGCCCGGTGGCTACACCTTC. Its protein product is CASSYSTAPGGYTF. This chain joins TRBV6-2 or TRBV6-3 and TRBJ1-2; D is perhaps TRBD1 (5 bases). The CDR3 has 14 amino acids. Trimming cost V 0 bases and J 7 bases, with 12 bases left between them. Germline V gene lookup returns CDR1 MNHEY and CDR2 SVGEGT.

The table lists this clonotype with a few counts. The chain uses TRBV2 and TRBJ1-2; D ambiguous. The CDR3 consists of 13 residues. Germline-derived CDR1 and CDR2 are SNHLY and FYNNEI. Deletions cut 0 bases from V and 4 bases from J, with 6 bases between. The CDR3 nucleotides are TGTGCCAGCAGTGAAGCGGCCCCCTATGGCTACACCTTC. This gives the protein CASSEAAPYGYTF.

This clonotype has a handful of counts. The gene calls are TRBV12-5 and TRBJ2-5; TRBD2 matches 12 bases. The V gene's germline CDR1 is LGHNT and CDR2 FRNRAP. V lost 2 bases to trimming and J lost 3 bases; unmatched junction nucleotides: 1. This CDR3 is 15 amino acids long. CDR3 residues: CASGLPSGGEETQYF. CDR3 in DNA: TGTGCTAGTGGTTTGCCTAGCGGGGGGGAAGAGACCCAGTACTTC.

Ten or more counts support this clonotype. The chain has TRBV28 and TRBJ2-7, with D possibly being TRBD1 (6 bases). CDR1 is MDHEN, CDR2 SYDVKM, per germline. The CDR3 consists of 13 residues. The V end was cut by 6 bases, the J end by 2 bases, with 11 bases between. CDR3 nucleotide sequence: TGTGCCAGCAGAAAGGGACAAACCTACGAGCAGTACGTC. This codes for CASRKGQTYEQYV.

This CDR3 is CATTLDRSNEQYF. CDR3 bases: TGTGCCACCACCTTGGACAGGTCGAACGAGCAGTACTTC. This chain uses TRBV24-1 with TRBJ2-7, with 7 bases that match TRBD1. The CDR3 has 13 amino acids. Germline V gene data show CDR1 as KGHDR and CDR2 as SFDVKD. With V trimmed by 8 bases and J by 5 bases, 8 bases remained unmatched.

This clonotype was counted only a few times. The CDR3 loop is CASSSGPVTYNEQFF. In nucleotides, the CDR3 is TGTGCCAGCAGCTCCGGGCCGGTAACCTACAATGAGCAGTTCTTC. The chain couples TRBV5-6 to TRBJ2-1; D uncertain. The germline CDR1 and CDR2 sequences are SGHDT and YYEEEE. V was trimmed by 3 bases and J by 2 bases, leaving 12 bases between them. CDR3 length: 15 amino acids.

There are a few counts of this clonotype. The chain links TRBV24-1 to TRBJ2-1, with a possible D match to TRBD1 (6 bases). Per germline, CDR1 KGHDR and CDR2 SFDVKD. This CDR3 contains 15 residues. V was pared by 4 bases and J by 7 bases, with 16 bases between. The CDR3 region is CATSESGARGNEQFF. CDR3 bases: TGTGCCACCAGTGAATCAGGGGCGAGGGGGAATGAGCAGTTCTTC.

CDR3 nucleotide sequence: TGTGCCAGCAGGAGGGGGGGGTTCTCTGGAAACACCATATATTTT. Residues: CASRRGGFSGNTIYF. The gene calls are TRBV27 and TRBJ1-3, with TRBD1 as a possible D gene (6 bases). The length of the CDR3 is 15 residues. The germline V gene has CDR1 MNHEY and CDR2 SMNVEV (reference sequence). The ends were cut back, 6 bases at V and 0 bases at J, with 12 bases in the middle.